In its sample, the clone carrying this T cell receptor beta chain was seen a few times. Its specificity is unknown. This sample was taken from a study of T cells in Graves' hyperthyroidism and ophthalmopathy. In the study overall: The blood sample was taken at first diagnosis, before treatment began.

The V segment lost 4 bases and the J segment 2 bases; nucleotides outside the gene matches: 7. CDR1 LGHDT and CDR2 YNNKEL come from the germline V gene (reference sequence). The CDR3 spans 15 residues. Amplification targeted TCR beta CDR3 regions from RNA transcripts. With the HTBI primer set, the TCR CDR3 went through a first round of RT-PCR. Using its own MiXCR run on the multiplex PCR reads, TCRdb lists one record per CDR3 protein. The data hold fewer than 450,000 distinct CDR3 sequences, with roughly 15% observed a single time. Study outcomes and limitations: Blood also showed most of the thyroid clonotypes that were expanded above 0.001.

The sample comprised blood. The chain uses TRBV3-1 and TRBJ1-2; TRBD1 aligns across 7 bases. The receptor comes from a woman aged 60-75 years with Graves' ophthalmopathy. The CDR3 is CASSPAEGANYGYTF. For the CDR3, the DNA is TGTGCCAGCAGCCCTGCTGAGGGGGCGAACTATGGCTACACCTTC. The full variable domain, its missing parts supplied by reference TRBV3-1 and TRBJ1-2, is DTAVSQTPKYLVTQMGNDKSIKCEQNLGHDTMYWYKQDSKKFLKIMFSYNNKELIINETVPNRFSPKSPDKAHLNLHINSLELGDSAVYFCASSPAEGANYGYTFGSGTRLTVV.